This is a list of T cell receptor beta chains from one sample in a study of cytomegalovirus exposure and HLA in healthy donors. The assay was immunoSEQ multiplex PCR, and TCRdb's table has in-frame clones only and misses some. Of around 160,000 clones in the sample, under 85% were seen once. The source material was PBMCs. These receptors were obtained from a man aged 50 to 59 in good health and CMV-seropositive. Both conserved end residues are part of each CDR3. A D gene is named only where the DNA matches it firmly. The size entry is marked missing in some rows and otherwise reads once, few, many or a size class.

CDR3 protein,CDR3 DNA,D gene,J gene,clone size,V gene
CASSESRATQETQYF,TGCGCCAGCAGTGAGTCGAGGGCCACACAAGAGACCCAGTACTTC,NA,TRBJ2-5,NA,TRBV10-2
CASSQPDRNTGELFF,TGTGCCAGCAGCCAACCCGACAGGAACACCGGGGAGCTGTTTTTT,NA,TRBJ2-2,NA,TRBV4-2
CASSLARGTGELFF,TGTGCCAGCAGCTTAGCGCGAGGTACCGGGGAGCTGTTTTTT,NA,TRBJ2-2,NA,TRBV7-9
CASSVDPGQGHSPLHF,TGTGCCAGCAGCGTAGATCCGGGACAGGGGCATTCACCCCTCCACTTT,TRBD1,TRBJ1-6,NA,TRBV9
CASSFQITQGKNYGYTF,TGCGCCAGCAGCTTCCAGATTACACAGGGAAAGAACTATGGCTACACCTTC,NA,TRBJ1-2,NA,TRBV5-1
CASRPPAGGPGDTQYF,TGTGCCAGCAGACCCCCAGCGGGGGGGCCTGGGGATACGCAGTATTTT,TRBD2,TRBJ2-3,few,TRBV5-4
CASSSTSAGEQYF,TGCGCCAGCAGCTCGACTAGCGCTGGGGAGCAGTACTTC,TRBD2,TRBJ2-7,NA,TRBV5-1
CASLCGSVQGNEQFF,TGCGCCAGCTTATGCGGGAGCGTTCAAGGGAATGAGCAGTTCTTC,TRBD2,TRBJ2-1,NA,TRBV10-1
CASSLPAQRGLYNEQFF,TGTGCCAGCAGCTTACCCGCCCAGCGGGGGTTATACAATGAGCAGTTCTTC,TRBD2,TRBJ2-1,once,TRBV7-8
CASKRTSGSDTQYF,TGTGCCAGCAAAAGGACTAGCGGGTCAGATACGCAGTATTTT,TRBD2,TRBJ2-3,NA,TRBV6-5
CASRPTGTGGTTF,TGTGCCAGCAGACCAACCGGGACAGGGGGGACGACCTTC,TRBD1,TRBJ1-2,NA,TRBV6-5
CASSWQGARGYTF,TGTGCCAGCAGTTGGCAGGGGGCCCGGGGCTACACCTTC,TRBD1,TRBJ1-2,NA,TRBV27
CASSPQGPMGNSPLHF,TGTGCCAGCAGCCCACAGGGTCCGATGGGTAATTCACCCCTCCACTTT,NA,TRBJ1-6,NA,TRBV11-2
CANKTGGYGNTIYF,TGCGCCAACAAGACAGGGGGGTACGGAAACACCATATATTTT,TRBD1,TRBJ1-3,NA,TRBV10-1
CASSVLQGGDEQFF,TGTGCCAGCAGCGTATTGCAGGGAGGGGATGAGCAGTTCTTC,TRBD2,TRBJ2-1,NA,TRBV9
CASSSRVDISGYTF,TGTGCCAGCAGCTCCAGGGTGGATATTAGTGGCTACACCTTC,NA,TRBJ1-2,NA,TRBV28
CATSREGQGLYEQYF,TGTGCCACCAGCAGAGAAGGGCAGGGCCTTTACGAGCAGTACTTC,NA,TRBJ2-7,NA,TRBV15
CASSRFGTGGKTDTQYF,TGTGCCAGCAGCCGATTCGGGACAGGGGGCAAGACAGATACGCAGTATTTT,TRBD1,TRBJ2-3,NA,TRBV7-8
CASSQEKGGSYEQFF,TGTGCCAGCAGCCAAGAGAAGGGAGGGTCGTATGAGCAGTTCTTC,TRBD2,TRBJ2-1,NA,TRBV4-2
CASSLEQGTYEQYF,TGCGCCAGCAGCTTGGAACAGGGTACCTACGAGCAGTACTTC,NA,TRBJ2-7,NA,TRBV5-1
CASSLSGYEQYF,TGTGCCAGCAGTTTATCCGGCTACGAGCAGTACTTC,NA,TRBJ2-7,NA,TRBV28
CASSFGELYEQYF,TGTGCCAGCAGCTTCGGGGAGCTCTACGAGCAGTACTTC,NA,TRBJ2-7,few,TRBV5-4
CASSSPLAGSEDEQFF,TGTGCCAGCAGTTCCCCACTAGCAGGATCAGAAGATGAGCAGTTCTTC,NA,TRBJ2-1,NA,TRBV27
CASSLVAGGKETQYF,TGTGCCAGCAGCTTGGTGGCAGGAGGTAAAGAGACCCAGTACTTC,NA,TRBJ2-5,once,TRBV7-9
CAWGGLGNAYEQYF,TGTGCCTGGGGGGGACTAGGTAATGCCTACGAGCAGTACTTC,TRBD2,TRBJ2-7,NA,TRBV30
CASSLTGIYGYTF,TGTGCCAGCAGTTTAACCGGGATCTATGGCTACACCTTC,NA,TRBJ1-2,few,TRBV28
CASRPGPTGEQYF,TGTGCCAGCAGACCCGGGCCGACGGGGGAGCAGTACTTC,NA,TRBJ2-7,once,TRBV2
CASSQGLEETQYF,TGCGCCAGCAGCCAAGGACTGGAAGAGACCCAGTACTTC,NA,TRBJ2-5,NA,TRBV4-1
CASSFIGGGEQYF,TGTGCCAGCAGCTTTATCGGGGGTGGTGAGCAGTACTTC,NA,TRBJ2-7,NA,TRBV7-2
CASSPAGTDEQYF,TGTGCCAGCAGCCCAGCGGGCACGGACGAGCAGTACTTC,NA,TRBJ2-7,NA,TRBV9
CASSPGGSGINEQFF,TGTGCCAGCAGCCCCGGGGGTAGCGGGATCAATGAGCAGTTCTTC,TRBD2,TRBJ2-1,NA,TRBV5-4
CASSDPKASNEQYF,TGTGCCAGCAGCGACCCTAAGGCTAGTAACGAGCAGTACTTC,NA,TRBJ2-7,NA,TRBV5-4
CASSVGQTNEKLFF,TGTGCCAGTAGTGTCGGACAGACTAATGAAAAACTGTTTTTT,NA,TRBJ1-4,once,TRBV19
CASSIQLAGNTDTQYF,TGTGCCAGTAGTATCCAACTAGCGGGGAACACAGATACGCAGTATTTT,TRBD2,TRBJ2-3,NA,TRBV19
CASSPWTGGNQPQHF,TGCGCCAGCAGCCCGTGGACTGGGGGCAATCAGCCCCAGCATTTT,NA,TRBJ1-5,NA,TRBV10-1
CASSRTGVGSYNSPLHF,TGTGCCAGCAGTAGGACAGGGGTTGGTTCCTATAATTCACCCCTCCACTTT,TRBD1,TRBJ1-6,NA,TRBV2
CASSLAGGPYEQYF,TGTGCCAGCAGCTTAGCAGGGGGCCCCTACGAGCAGTACTTC,TRBD1,TRBJ2-7,NA,TRBV7-2
CAWSVRGANTEAFF,TGTGCCTGGAGTGTACGCGGGGCGAACACTGAAGCTTTCTTT,NA,TRBJ1-1,NA,TRBV30
CASSISGRGYEQYF,TGTGCCAGCAGCATTAGCGGGAGAGGGTACGAGCAGTACTTC,TRBD2,TRBJ2-7,NA,TRBV5-4
CASSQGPTGNYGYTF,TGCGCCAGCAGCCAGGGTCCGACAGGGAACTATGGCTACACCTTC,TRBD1,TRBJ1-2,NA,TRBV4-1
CAIQPRSTDTQYF,TGTGCCATCCAGCCCAGGTCCACAGATACGCAGTATTTT,NA,TRBJ2-3,NA,TRBV10-3
CASSLGGGGWNSPLHF,TGTGCCAGCAGCTTAGGTGGGGGAGGATGGAATTCACCCCTCCACTTT,NA,TRBJ1-6,NA,TRBV7-2
CASSGTSGEGTDTQYF,TGTGCCAGCAGCGGCACTAGCGGGGAGGGCACAGATACGCAGTATTTT,TRBD2,TRBJ2-3,once,TRBV9
CASSLGTGRSTDTQYF,TGTGCCAGCAGCTTAGGGACAGGACGTAGCACAGATACGCAGTATTTT,TRBD1,TRBJ2-3,NA,TRBV7-7
CASSSRSGGPYEQYF,TGTGCCAGCAGTTCCCGTTCGGGGGGGCCCTACGAGCAGTACTTC,TRBD2,TRBJ2-7,NA,TRBV27
CASRGGLAGDEQYF,TGTGCCAGCAGAGGGGGACTAGCGGGAGACGAGCAGTACTTC,TRBD2,TRBJ2-7,NA,TRBV6-5
CASSVEGGRSPLHF,TGTGCCAGCAGCGTCGAAGGGGGCCGTTCACCCCTCCACTTT,TRBD1,TRBJ1-6,NA,TRBV9
CASAQTRETEAFF,TGTGCTAGTGCCCAAACCCGAGAGACTGAAGCTTTCTTT,NA,TRBJ1-1,NA,TRBV12-5
CASSQLAGGYNEQFF,TGTGCCAGCAGCCAACTAGCGGGAGGTTACAATGAGCAGTTCTTC,TRBD2,TRBJ2-1,NA,TRBV14
CASSLSRVEGYGYTF,TGTGCCAGCAGCTTAAGCCGTGTTGAGGGCTATGGCTACACCTTC,NA,TRBJ1-2,NA,TRBV11-1
CASSLFASGYNEQFF,TGTGCCAGCAGCTTATTCGCTAGCGGGTACAATGAGCAGTTCTTC,TRBD2,TRBJ2-1,once,TRBV7-3
CASRQRGRTDTQYF,TGTGCCAGTAGGCAGCGGGGACGCACAGATACGCAGTATTTT,TRBD2,TRBJ2-3,NA,TRBV19
CASTPPGGLWGNQPQHF,TGTGCCAGCACCCCACCGGGCGGGCTTTGGGGCAATCAGCCCCAGCATTTT,NA,TRBJ1-5,NA,TRBV28
CASSAGATDTQYF,TGTGCCAGCAGCGCGGGGGCCACAGATACGCAGTATTTT,NA,TRBJ2-3,NA,TRBV2
CASSLPVSGEAFF,TGTGCCAGCAGTTTACCAGTCAGCGGTGAAGCTTTCTTT,NA,TRBJ1-1,NA,TRBV6-6
CASSLGTGGARETQYF,TGTGCCAGCAGCCTAGGGACAGGGGGTGCCCGGGAGACCCAGTACTTC,TRBD1,TRBJ2-5,NA,TRBV9
CASSEVWGEQYF,TGTGCCAGCAGTGAAGTTTGGGGCGAGCAGTACTTC,NA,TRBJ2-7,once,TRBV2
CASSRTGGSYGYTF,TGTGCCAGCAGTCGGACAGGGGGCAGCTATGGCTACACCTTC,TRBD1,TRBJ1-2,NA,TRBV28
CASSLGRNTEAFF,TGTGCCAGCAGCTTAGGCAGGAACACTGAAGCTTTCTTT,NA,TRBJ1-1,NA,TRBV7-6
CASSWGDRDADTQYF,TGCGCCAGCAGCTGGGGGGACAGGGACGCAGATACGCAGTATTTT,TRBD1,TRBJ2-3,NA,TRBV5-1